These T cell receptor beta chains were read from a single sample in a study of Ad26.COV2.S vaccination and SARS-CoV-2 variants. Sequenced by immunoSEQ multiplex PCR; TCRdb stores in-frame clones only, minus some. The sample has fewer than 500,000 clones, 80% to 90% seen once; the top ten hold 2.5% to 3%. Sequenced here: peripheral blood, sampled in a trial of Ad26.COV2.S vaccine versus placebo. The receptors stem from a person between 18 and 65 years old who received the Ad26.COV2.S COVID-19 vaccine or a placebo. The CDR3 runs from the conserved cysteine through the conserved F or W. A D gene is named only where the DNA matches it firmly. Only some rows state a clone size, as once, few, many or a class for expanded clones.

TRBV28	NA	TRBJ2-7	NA	TGTGCCAGCAGTCCCGAATGGGGGCGGGGCGTCTACGAGCAGTACTTC	CASSPEWGRGVYEQYF
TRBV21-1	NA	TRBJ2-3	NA	TGTGCCAGCAAAAAGGAGAGAGGGGGGCACGGCACAGATACGCAGTATTTT	CASKKERGGHGTDTQYF
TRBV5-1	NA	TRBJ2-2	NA	TGCGCCAGCAGCTTGTTACAGATCAACACCGGGGAGCTGTTTTTT	CASSLLQINTGELFF
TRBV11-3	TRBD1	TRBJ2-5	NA	TGTGCCAGCAGCTACGGACAGGGCCTTCTGGGAGAGACCCAGTACTTC	CASSYGQGLLGETQYF
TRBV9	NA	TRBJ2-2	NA	TGTGCCAGCAGCGTAGCAGCCCACAACACCGGGGAGCTGTTTTTT	CASSVAAHNTGELFF
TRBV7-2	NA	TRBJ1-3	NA	TGTGCCAGCAGCCCGAGGGGTAGAAACACCATATATTTT	CASSPRGRNTIYF
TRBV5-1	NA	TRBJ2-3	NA	TGCGCCAGCAGCTTGGGGGGGCCGACAGATACGCAGTATTTT	CASSLGGPTDTQYF
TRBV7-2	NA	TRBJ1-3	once	TGTGCCAGCAGCTTAGACAGGGCCTCTGGAAACACCATATATTTT	CASSLDRASGNTIYF
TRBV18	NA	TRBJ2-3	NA	TGTGCCAGCTCACCCCTTTCAGATACAGATACGCAGTATTTT	CASSPLSDTDTQYF
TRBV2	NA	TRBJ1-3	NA	TGTGCCAGCATGAGCAGCACCTCTGGAAACACCATATATTTT	CASMSSTSGNTIYF
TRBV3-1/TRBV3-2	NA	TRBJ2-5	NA	TGTGCCAGCAGCTCGAGACTAACAGGACGGTACCAAGAGACCCAGTACTTC	CASSSRLTGRYQETQYF
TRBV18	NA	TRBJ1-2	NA	TGTGCCAGCTCACCACCCCCGGGAGGGATCTATGGCTACACCTTC	CASSPPPGGIYGYTF
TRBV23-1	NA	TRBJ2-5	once	TGCGCCAGCTGCCCGGGCCAAGAAGAGACCCAGTACTTC	CASCPGQEETQYF
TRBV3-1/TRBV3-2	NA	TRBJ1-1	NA	TGTGCCAGCAGCCCAACACGGGACACCTCACCCGGAGCGTTCTTT	CASSPTRDTSPGAFF
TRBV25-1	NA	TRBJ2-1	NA	TGTGCCAGCACATGGGGGGAGTCCTACAATGAGCAGTTCTTC	CASTWGESYNEQFF
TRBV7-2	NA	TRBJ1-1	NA	TGTGCCAGCAGCTTAGGGGCAGCAGCTGAAGCTTTCTTT	CASSLGAAAEAFF
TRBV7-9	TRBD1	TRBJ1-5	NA	TGTGCCAGCAGCCGACAGGGAAGAGGCAATCAGCCCCAGCATTTT	CASSRQGRGNQPQHF
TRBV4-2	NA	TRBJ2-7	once	TGTGCCAGCAGCCAGGGGTGGTCCAGCGAGCAGTACTTC	CASSQGWSSEQYF
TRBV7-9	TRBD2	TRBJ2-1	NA	TGTGCCAGCAGCTTAGCGCGGCGCCTAGCGGATTACAATGAGCAGTTCTTC	CASSLARRLADYNEQFF
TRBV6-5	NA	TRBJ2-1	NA	TGTGCCAGCGCGGGGAGGGGGAATGAGCAGTTCTTC	CASAGRGNEQFF
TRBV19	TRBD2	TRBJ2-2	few	TGTGCCAGTAGTATGGGAGGGTACGCCGGGGAGCTGTTTTTT	CASSMGGYAGELFF
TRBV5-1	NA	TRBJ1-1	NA	TGCGCCAGCAGCTTGAATCCGGCCATGAACACTGAAGCTTTCTTT	CASSLNPAMNTEAFF
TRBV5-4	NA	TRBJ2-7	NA	TGTGCCAGCAGCTTGGACAATCCCTACGAGCAGTACTTC	CASSLDNPYEQYF
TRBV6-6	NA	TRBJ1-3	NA	TGTGCCAGCACTACTGGCGGTTACTCTGGAAACACCATATATTTT	CASTTGGYSGNTIYF
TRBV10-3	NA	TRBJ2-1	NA	TGTGCCATCAGTGAAAGCTGGGAAAATGAGCAGTTCTTC	CAISESWENEQFF
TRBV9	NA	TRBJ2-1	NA	TGTGCCAGCAGCGCACTAACTAGCCACCCCTACAATGAGCAGTTCTTC	CASSALTSHPYNEQFF
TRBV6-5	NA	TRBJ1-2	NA	TGTGCCAGCAGACCGGACGCGGGGGGATATGGCTACACCTTC	CASRPDAGGYGYTF
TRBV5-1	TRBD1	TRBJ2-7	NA	TGCGCCAGCAGCCTGGGAGGACAGGGTGACTACGAGCAGTACTTC	CASSLGGQGDYEQYF
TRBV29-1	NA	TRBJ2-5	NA	TGCAGCGTTGATTTGGTGCGGGATCAAGAGACCCAGTACTTC	CSVDLVRDQETQYF
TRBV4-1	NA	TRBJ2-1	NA	TGCGCCAGCAGCCAAGTGCGCGGGCGCTCCTACAATGAGCAGTTCTTC	CASSQVRGRSYNEQFF
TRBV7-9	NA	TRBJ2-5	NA	TGTGCCAGCAGCATCAGAGAGACCCAGTACTTC	CASSIRETQYF
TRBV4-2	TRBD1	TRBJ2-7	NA	TGTGCCAGCAGCCAAGCCGACAGGGCTAGCGAGCAGTACTTC	CASSQADRASEQYF
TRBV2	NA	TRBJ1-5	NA	TGTGCCAGCAGTGAAGGGACACTCAATCAGCCCCAGCATTTT	CASSEGTLNQPQHF
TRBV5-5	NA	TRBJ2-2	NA	TGTGCCAGCAGCTCCCTAAGGGAGTGGACCGGGGAGCTGTTTTTT	CASSSLREWTGELFF
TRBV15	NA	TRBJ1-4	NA	TGTGCCACCAGCCGGGCCGCGAAAAATGAAAAACTGTTTTTT	CATSRAAKNEKLFF
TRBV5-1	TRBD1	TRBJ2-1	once	TGCGCCAGCTCTGGGACAGGGGAGGGCAATGAGCAGTTCTTC	CASSGTGEGNEQFF
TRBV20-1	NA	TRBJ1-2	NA	TGCAGTGCTAGTGGGGGTAACTATGGCTACACCTTC	CSASGGNYGYTF
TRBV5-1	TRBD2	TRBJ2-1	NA	TGCGCCAGCAGGGCCGGGACTAGCACGCATAAGCAGTTCTTC	CASRAGTSTHKQFF
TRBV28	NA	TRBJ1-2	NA	TGTGCCAGCAGCCTTCCCCACGGCGCTCACTATGGCTACACCTTC	CASSLPHGAHYGYTF
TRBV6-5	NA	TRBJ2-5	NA	TGTGCCAGCAGTTACTCGATTCGTCAAGAGACCCAGTACTTC	CASSYSIRQETQYF
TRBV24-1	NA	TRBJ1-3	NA	TGTGCCACCAGTTCGACAGGAGCCGGAACCATATATTTT	CATSSTGAGTIYF
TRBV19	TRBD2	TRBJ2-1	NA	TGTGCCAGTAGTACCCCCTCCGGGACTAGGTATGAGCAGTTCTTC	CASSTPSGTRYEQFF
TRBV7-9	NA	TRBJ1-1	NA	TGTGCCAGCAGCTTAGCGCTGACACTTAACACTGAAGCTTTCTTT	CASSLALTLNTEAFF
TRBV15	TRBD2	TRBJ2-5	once	TGTGCCACCAGCAGAGTCGGGGGACTAGCGGGAGAACAGCAAGAGACCCAGTACTTC	CATSRVGGLAGEQQETQYF
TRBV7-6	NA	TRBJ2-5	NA	TGTGCCAGCAGCTTAGCGCTGGGAGAGGGACCAACAGAGACCCAGTACTTC	CASSLALGEGPTETQYF
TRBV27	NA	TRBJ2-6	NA	TGTGCCAGCAGTGCACCCAGGGACTCTGGGGCCAACGTCCTGACTTTC	CASSAPRDSGANVLTF
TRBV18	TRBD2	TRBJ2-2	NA	TGTGCCAGCTCACCACTTCCGGGACTAGCGCTATCCGGGGAGCTGTTTTTT	CASSPLPGLALSGELFF
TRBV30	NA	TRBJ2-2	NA	TGTGCCTGGAGTTGGAGTGGGGCCGGGGAGCTGTTTTTT	CAWSWSGAGELFF
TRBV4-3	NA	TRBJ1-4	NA	TGCGCCAGCAGCGCAAGTCCGGGACTTGGTGAAAAACTGTTTTTT	CASSASPGLGEKLFF
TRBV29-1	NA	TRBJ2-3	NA	TGCAGCGTTCGGGGGGCTGTTAGCACAGATACGCAGTATTTT	CSVRGAVSTDTQYF
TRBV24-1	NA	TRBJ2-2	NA	TGTGCCACACGGGGGTATAGGGGCACCGGGGAGCTGTTTTTT	CATRGYRGTGELFF
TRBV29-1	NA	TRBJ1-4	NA	TGCAGCGTTGATAGTCAGGGTAATGAAAAACTGTTTTTT	CSVDSQGNEKLFF
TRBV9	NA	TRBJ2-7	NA	TGTGCCAGCAGCGTAGAGCCGGGGTACGAGCAGTACTTC	CASSVEPGYEQYF
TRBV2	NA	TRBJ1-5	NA	TGTGCCAGCAGTTTTAGGGAGGACAATCAGCCCCAGCATTTT	CASSFREDNQPQHF